Listed below are T cell receptor beta chains from one sample, sequenced in a study of T-cell memory formation after mild COVID-19. TCRdb reanalysed the 5' RACE reads using MiXCR and keeps one entry per CDR3 protein. The sample lists around 370,000 distinct CDR3 sequences; roughly 21% were seen once. The specimen was PBMCs or a T cell subset sorted from them (not recorded which). All receptors derive from an adult woman who had mild COVID-19 (a few samples of this study predate the infection). Cell type and time point are not known. Both conserved end residues are trimmed from each CDR3.

v_call,cdr3_aa
TRBV20-1,SASSYEQY
TRBV7-9,ASSLTGGTQPQH
TRBV10-3,AIGTNSYEQY
TRBV7-2,ASSLRATSYEQY
TRBV7-2,ASSLNLDSYGYT
TRBV4-2,ASSQGEGFGYGYT
TRBV15,ATSGNSGTDSYEQY
TRBV7-3,ASSGSGGATDTQY
TRBV24-1,ATSDSRSAPGELF
TRBV5-1,ASSLDGSYTGELF
TRBV7-9,ASGWGFVNTEAF
TRBV18,ASSPRRDLNTEAF
TRBV6-1,ASSERASYWNEQF
TRBV18,ASSLGLAVDEQF
TRBV7-9,ASSTRGPVGTGELF
TRBV30,AWSAGTGELF
TRBV19,ASSWTGTVNQPQH
TRBV24-1,AASRGGGGFTDTQY
TRBV11-2,ASSYLGGIYGYT
TRBV12-3/TRBV12-4,ASSKSLGAQH
TRBV12-3/TRBV12-4,ASSLARQGSNEQF
TRBV12-3/TRBV12-4,ASSLGGGPGEQF
TRBV7-2,ASSGGEETQY
TRBV25-1,ASSPDVEARETQY
TRBV27,ASSLRQGSHEQY
TRBV5-1,ASSLVPPGQGAGEQY
TRBV7-9,ATRQAMNTEAF
TRBV4-1,ASSQDENRVNTEAF
TRBV5-1,ASRAPSVGNTGELF
TRBV6-6,ASSYGSGGLEQY
TRBV29-1,SAVAGGLYEQY
TRBV11-2,ASSVHSEQY
TRBV5-1,ASSSIGGDTEAF
TRBV5-1,ASSLNPGEMNTEAF
TRBV30,AWSVMFIAGQNTGELF
TRBV7-2,ASSLGGGSPNEQF
TRBV7-9,ASSFSPGQGPDTQY
TRBV5-1,ASSYRGTSGILSYNEQF